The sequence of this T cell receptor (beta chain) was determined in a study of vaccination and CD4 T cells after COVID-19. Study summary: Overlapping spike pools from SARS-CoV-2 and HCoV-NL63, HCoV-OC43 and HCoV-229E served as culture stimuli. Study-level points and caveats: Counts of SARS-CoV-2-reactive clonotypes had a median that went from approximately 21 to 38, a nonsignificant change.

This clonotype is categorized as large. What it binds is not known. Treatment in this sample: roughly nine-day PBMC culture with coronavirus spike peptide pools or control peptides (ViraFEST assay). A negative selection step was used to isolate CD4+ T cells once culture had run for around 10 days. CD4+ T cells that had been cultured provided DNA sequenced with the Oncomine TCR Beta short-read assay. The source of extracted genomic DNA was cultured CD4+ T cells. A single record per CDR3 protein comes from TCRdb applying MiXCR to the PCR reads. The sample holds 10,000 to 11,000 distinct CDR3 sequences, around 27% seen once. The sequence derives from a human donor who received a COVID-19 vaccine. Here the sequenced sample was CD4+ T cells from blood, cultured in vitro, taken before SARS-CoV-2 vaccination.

CDR3 bases: TGTGCCACCAGTGAGCCAGGACCGAACAATGAGCAGTTCTTC. The encoded protein is CATSEPGPNNEQFF. The chain is built from TRBV24-1 and TRBJ2-1; D is unresolved. Per the germline V gene, CDR1 is KGHDR and CDR2 is SFDVKD. V was trimmed by 4 bases and J by 5 bases, leaving 11 bases between them. CDR3 size: 14 residues.